A selection of T cell receptor beta chains follows, all from one sample in a study of human T cells and chemical hapten exposure. Each CDR3 protein is one row after TCRdb ran MiXCR on the RACE reads. The top ten clones hold about an eighth of a sample with about 57,000 distinct CDR3 sequences, about 9.6% of them seen once. The sample was whole blood, taken in connection with sensitization to the hapten diphenylcyclopropenone (DPC). Receptors were obtained from a woman in her thirties or forties with alopecia areata. Some clones in this sample may be carry-over from other donors' samples. Each CDR3 is given with its conserved first and last residue. The D gene is left open where the match is weak. Not all rows give a size; the values are once, few, many and, for expanded clones, a class.

v_gene	j_gene	d_gene	abundance	CDR3nt	CDR3aa
TRBV20-1	TRBJ1-1	-	-	TGCAGTGCCGACACAGCTAACACTGAAGCTTTCTTT	CSADTANTEAFF
TRBV9	TRBJ1-1	-	many	TGTGCCAGCAGCGTAGTCGGCAGGGACACTGAAGCTTTCTTT	CASSVVGRDTEAFF
TRBV20-1	TRBJ2-7	-	many	TGCAGTGCTAGCCTGACGGGGAACGAGCAGTACTTC	CSASLTGNEQYF
TRBV7-9	TRBJ2-7	TRBD1	many	TGTGCCAGCAGCTCGGGACAGGGGGTATCCTACGAGCAGTACTTC	CASSSGQGVSYEQYF
TRBV30	TRBJ2-3	-	-	TGTGCCTGGAGTGCTCTACAGGGCACAGATACGCAGTATTTT	CAWSALQGTDTQYF
TRBV29-1	TRBJ1-5	-	few	TGCAGCAGCCGGAAGGAGGGGGGCTATCAGCCCCAGCATTTT	CSSRKEGGYQPQHF
TRBV6-6	TRBJ1-2	-	few	TGTGCCAGCAGTCCTAGACAGGAGACTAACTATGGCTACACCTTC	CASSPRQETNYGYTF
TRBV4-1	TRBJ2-7	-	-	TGCGCCAGCAGCCAAGTGGCCTTGAGGGGTCACGAGCAGTACTTC	CASSQVALRGHEQYF
TRBV15	TRBJ1-5	-	few	TGTGCCACCAGCAAGGGGGGCAATCAGCCCCAGCATTTT	CATSKGGNQPQHF
TRBV2	TRBJ1-5	TRBD1	many	TGTGCCAGCAGAGTGGGACAGCTCAATCAGCCCCAGCATTTT	CASRVGQLNQPQHF
TRBV6-6	TRBJ1-1	-	many	TGTGCCAGCAGTCGGGCGAACACTGAAGCTTTCTTT	CASSRANTEAFF
TRBV27	TRBJ2-2	TRBD1	many	TGTGCCAGCAGTTTGGGGACAGGGACCGGGGAGCTGTTTTTT	CASSLGTGTGELFF
TRBV12-3/TRBV12-4	TRBJ1-2	-	few	TGTGCCAGCACCCCTTCCGCAGATAACTATGGCTACACCTTC	CASTPSADNYGYTF
TRBV4-1	TRBJ1-1	-	many	TGCGCCAGCAGCCAAGATGGTGGCACTGAAGCTTTCTTT	CASSQDGGTEAFF
TRBV7-6	TRBJ2-7	-	-	TGTGCCAGCAGCTTAGCGGGACTGTCCTACGAGCAGTACTTC	CASSLAGLSYEQYF
TRBV28	TRBJ2-7	-	many	TGTGCCAGCAGTTTATGGGACGAGGTTCCCTACGAGCAGTACTTC	CASSLWDEVPYEQYF
TRBV19	TRBJ2-1	-	many	TGTGCCAGTAGTCTCAGGGGGGGTCCTGAGCAGTTCTTC	CASSLRGGPEQFF
TRBV7-2	TRBJ1-1	-	-	TGTGCCAGCAGCTTAGGAGGGTACGGGACTGAAGCTTTCTTT	CASSLGGYGTEAFF
TRBV5-1	TRBJ1-1	TRBD1	many	TGCGCCAGCAGCCCTCAGGGACAGGGGAACACTGAAGCTTTCTTT	CASSPQGQGNTEAFF
TRBV6-6	TRBJ1-5	-	many	TGTGCCAGCGAGGGCAACAATCAGCCCCAGCATTTT	CASEGNNQPQHF
TRBV6-5	TRBJ1-2	-	many	TGTGCCAGCAGATCCCCCGGGACGCCACGTGGCTACACCTTC	CASRSPGTPRGYTF
TRBV7-6	TRBJ2-2	-	many	TGTGCCAGCAGCCCCCTTCGAGGGAGTGGAGCCGGGGAGCTGTTTTTT	CASSPLRGSGAGELFF
TRBV20-1	TRBJ2-7	TRBD2	few	TGCAGTGCTCGTAGCGGGGGGGCCGTTTACGAGCAGTACTTC	CSARSGGAVYEQYF
TRBV28	TRBJ2-4	TRBD1	-	TGTGCCAGCAGTTCAACCGGGACAGGGGGCCTAGCCAAAAACATTCAGTACTTC	CASSSTGTGGLAKNIQYF
TRBV12-3/TRBV12-4	TRBJ1-5	-	-	TGTGCCAGCAGTTTCGCGATTGGGGGATTCAATCAGCCCCAGCATTTT	CASSFAIGGFNQPQHF
TRBV9	TRBJ2-1	TRBD2	-	TGTGCCAGCAGCCCTAGCGGGGGGCTTTACAATGAGCAGTTCTTC	CASSPSGGLYNEQFF
TRBV14	TRBJ2-6	-	-	TGTGCCAGCAGCCAAGGGGGACCGAGCTCTGGGGCCAACGTCCTGACTTTC	CASSQGGPSSGANVLTF
TRBV4-3	TRBJ1-2	-	many	TGCGCCAGCAGCCAAGGGCGCAGGGACTTAGATGGCTACACCTTC	CASSQGRRDLDGYTF
TRBV5-1	TRBJ2-4	-	many	TGCGCCAGCATCTCCCGACGGGAGAGAAAAGCCAAAAACATTCAGTACTTC	CASISRRERKAKNIQYF
TRBV6-6	TRBJ2-1	TRBD2	few	TGTGCCAGCAGTTCCCTGCAGAGCACTAGCGGGGGGGGCAATGAGCAGTTCTTC	CASSSLQSTSGGGNEQFF
TRBV11-3	TRBJ1-1	TRBD1	many	TGTGCCAGCAGCCAGACAGGGGTGAACACTGAAGCTTTCTTT	CASSQTGVNTEAFF
TRBV6-1	TRBJ2-1	TRBD2	many	TGTGCCAGCAGCCCCCAGGGGTTAGCGGGGGAGCAGTTCTTC	CASSPQGLAGEQFF
TRBV6-5	TRBJ2-3	TRBD2	-	TGTGCCAGCAATAGCGGGGGGCCCACAGATACGCAGTATTTT	CASNSGGPTDTQYF
TRBV7-2	TRBJ2-3	-	few	TGTGCCAGCAGCCCACGGGACTTGGGTGCAGATACGCAGTATTTT	CASSPRDLGADTQYF
TRBV13	TRBJ2-3	TRBD2	many	TGTGCCAGCAGCCCCCTGACTAGCGGGGGACGCGCGACCACAGATACGCAGTATTTT	CASSPLTSGGRATTDTQYF
TRBV5-6	TRBJ2-7	-	few	TGTGCCAGCAGCTTCAGAGGGTCCTACGAGCAGTACTTC	CASSFRGSYEQYF
TRBV13	TRBJ1-1	-	-	TGTGCCAGCAGCGGACGAGGGCAGATGAACACTGAAGCTTTCTTT	CASSGRGQMNTEAFF
TRBV4-3	TRBJ2-3	-	many	TGCGCCAGCAGCCAAGAAGGCCCCACAGATACGCAGTATTTT	CASSQEGPTDTQYF
TRBV5-4	TRBJ1-2	-	few	TGTGCCAGCAGCTTGCAGGGTTTCTATGGCTACACCTTC	CASSLQGFYGYTF
TRBV7-2	TRBJ2-7	-	many	TGTGCCAGCAGCCTAGGTGTTGGCGAGCAGTACTTC	CASSLGVGEQYF
TRBV11-2	TRBJ1-2	-	many	TGTGCCAGCAGCTTAGATCCGGGGGGGTACTATGGCTACACCTTC	CASSLDPGGYYGYTF